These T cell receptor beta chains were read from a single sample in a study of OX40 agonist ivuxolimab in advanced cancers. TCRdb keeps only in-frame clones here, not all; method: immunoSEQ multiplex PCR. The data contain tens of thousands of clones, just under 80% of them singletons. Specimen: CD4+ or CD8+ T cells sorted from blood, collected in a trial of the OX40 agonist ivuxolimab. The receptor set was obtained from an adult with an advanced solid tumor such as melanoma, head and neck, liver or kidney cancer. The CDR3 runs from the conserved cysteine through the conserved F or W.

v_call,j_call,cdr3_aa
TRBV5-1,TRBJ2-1,CASSFGSGGYNEQFF
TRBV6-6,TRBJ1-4,CASSPLQGWWEKLFF
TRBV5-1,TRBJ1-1,CASSLARGNTEAFF
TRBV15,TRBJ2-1,CATSVSGSYNEQFF
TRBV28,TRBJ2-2,CAAEKGPRGAGELFF
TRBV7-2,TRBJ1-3,CASSWDNSGNTIYF
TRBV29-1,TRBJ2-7,CSVGLTGPYEQYF
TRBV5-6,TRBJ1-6,CASSLDKASPLHF
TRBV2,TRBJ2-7,CASSVARGPDEQYF
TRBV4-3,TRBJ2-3,CASSQDPSGGAADTQYF
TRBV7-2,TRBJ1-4,CASSLAGGGSSTNEKLFF
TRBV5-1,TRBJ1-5,CASSLAGRSNQPQHF
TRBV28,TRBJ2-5,CASIGRGAGEGTQYF
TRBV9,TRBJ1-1,CASSPKRAGNTEAFF
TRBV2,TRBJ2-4,CASSPGLAKNIQYF
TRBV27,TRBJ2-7,CASSLFPVSYEQYF
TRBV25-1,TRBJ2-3,CASSEYRSGSITDTQYF
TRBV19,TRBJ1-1,CASSPRPGTEAFF
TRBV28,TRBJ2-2,CARLLAANTGELFF
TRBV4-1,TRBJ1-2,CASSQGGTGEKGYTF
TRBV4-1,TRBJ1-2,CASSQERPWRTNYGYTF
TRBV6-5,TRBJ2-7,CASSSRTSGRYEQYF
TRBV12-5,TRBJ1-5,CASGLDVSNGLPQHF
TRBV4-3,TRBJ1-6,CASSQDGFSPLHF
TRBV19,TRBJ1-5,CASRHQDREFEPQHF
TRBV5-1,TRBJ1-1,CASSLTGKDTEAFF
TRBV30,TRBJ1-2,CAWRLHRGSYTF
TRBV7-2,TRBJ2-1,CASSSGTRSEQFF
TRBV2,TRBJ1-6,CASNLGTVYSPLHF
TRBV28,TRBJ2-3,CASSLELPADTQYF
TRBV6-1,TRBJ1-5,CASSEAGDSNQPQHF
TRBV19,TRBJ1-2,CASSTYATAPGYTF
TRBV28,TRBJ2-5,CASSLSQPMKTQYF
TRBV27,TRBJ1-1,CASSSQGASTEAFF
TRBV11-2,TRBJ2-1,CASSLGARREFF
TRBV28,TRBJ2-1,CASTQNLREQFF
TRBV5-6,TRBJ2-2,CASSLGGARTGELFF
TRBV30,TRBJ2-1,CAWSAQAPGQFF
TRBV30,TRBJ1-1,CAWGGPRDPNTEAFF
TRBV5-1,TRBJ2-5,CASSLEGRGETQYF
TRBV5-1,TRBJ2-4,CASSLGSPGEKNIQYF
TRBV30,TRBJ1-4,CAWSLGRDRVF